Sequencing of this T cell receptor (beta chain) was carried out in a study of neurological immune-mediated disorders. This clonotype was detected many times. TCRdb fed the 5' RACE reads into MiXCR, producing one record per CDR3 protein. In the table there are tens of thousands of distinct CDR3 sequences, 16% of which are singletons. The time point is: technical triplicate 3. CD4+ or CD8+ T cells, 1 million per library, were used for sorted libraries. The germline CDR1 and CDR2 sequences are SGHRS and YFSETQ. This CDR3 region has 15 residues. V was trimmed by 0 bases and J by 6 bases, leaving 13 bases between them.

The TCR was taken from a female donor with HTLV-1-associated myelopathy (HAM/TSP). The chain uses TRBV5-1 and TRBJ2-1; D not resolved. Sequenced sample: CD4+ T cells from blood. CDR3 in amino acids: CASSLEVGSRNEQFF. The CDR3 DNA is TGCGCCAGCAGCTTGGAGGTGGGAAGCCGCAATGAGCAGTTCTTC. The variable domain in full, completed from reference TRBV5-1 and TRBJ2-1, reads KAGVTQTPRYLIKTRGQQVTLSCSPISGHRSVSWYQQTPGQGLQFLFEYFSETQRNKGNFPGRFSGRQFSNSRSEMNVSTLELGDSALYLCASSLEVGSRNEQFFGPGTRLTVL.